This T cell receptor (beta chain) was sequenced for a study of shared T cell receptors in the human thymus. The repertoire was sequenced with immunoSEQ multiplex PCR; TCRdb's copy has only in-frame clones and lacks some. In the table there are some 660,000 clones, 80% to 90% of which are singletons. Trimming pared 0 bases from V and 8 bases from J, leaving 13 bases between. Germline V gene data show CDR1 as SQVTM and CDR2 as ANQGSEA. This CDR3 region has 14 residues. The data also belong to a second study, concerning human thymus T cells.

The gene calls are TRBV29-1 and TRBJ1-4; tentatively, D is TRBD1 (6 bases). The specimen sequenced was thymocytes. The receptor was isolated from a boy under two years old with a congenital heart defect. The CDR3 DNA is TGCAGCGTTGAAGATCCGGGACAACGGGAAAAACTGTTTTTT. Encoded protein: CSVEDPGQREKLFF.